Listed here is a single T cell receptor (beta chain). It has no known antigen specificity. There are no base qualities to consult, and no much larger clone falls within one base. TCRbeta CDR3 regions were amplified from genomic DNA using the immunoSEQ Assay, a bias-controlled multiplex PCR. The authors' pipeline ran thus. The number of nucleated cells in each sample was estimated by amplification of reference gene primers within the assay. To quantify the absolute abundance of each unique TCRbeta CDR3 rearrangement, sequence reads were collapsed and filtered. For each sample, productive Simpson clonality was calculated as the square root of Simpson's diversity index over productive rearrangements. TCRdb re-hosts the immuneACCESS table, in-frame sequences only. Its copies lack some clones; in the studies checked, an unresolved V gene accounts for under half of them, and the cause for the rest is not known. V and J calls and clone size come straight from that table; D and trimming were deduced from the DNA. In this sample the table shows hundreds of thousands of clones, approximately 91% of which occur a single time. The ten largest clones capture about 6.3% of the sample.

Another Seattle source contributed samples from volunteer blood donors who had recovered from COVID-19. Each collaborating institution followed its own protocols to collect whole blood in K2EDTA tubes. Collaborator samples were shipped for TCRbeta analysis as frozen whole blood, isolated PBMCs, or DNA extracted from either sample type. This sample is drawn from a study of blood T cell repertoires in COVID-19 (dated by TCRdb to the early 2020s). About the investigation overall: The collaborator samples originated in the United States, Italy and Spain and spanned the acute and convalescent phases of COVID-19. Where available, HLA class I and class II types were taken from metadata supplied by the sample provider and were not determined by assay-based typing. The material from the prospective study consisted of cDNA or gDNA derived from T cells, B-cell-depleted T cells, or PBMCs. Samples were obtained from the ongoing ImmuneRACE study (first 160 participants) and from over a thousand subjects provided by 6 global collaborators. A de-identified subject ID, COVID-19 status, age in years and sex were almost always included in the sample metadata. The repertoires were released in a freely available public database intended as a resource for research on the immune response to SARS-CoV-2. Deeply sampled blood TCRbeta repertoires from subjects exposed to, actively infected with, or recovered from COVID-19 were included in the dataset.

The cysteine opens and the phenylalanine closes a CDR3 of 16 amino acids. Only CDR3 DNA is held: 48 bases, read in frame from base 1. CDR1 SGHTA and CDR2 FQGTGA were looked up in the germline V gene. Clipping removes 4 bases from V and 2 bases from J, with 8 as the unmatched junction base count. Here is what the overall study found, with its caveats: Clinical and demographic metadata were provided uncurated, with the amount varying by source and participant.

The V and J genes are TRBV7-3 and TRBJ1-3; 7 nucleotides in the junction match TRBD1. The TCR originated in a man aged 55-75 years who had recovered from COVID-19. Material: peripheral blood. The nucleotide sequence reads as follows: TGTGCCAGCAGCTCCGACAGGGCCCTACCTGGAAACACCATATATTTT. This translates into CASSSDRALPGNTIYF.